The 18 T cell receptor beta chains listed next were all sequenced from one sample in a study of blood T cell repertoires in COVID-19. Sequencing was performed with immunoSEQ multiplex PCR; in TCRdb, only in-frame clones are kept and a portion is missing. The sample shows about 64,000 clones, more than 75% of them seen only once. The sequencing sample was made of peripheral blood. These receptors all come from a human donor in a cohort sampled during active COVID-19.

Here the CDR3 DNA reads TGCAGTGCTAGTGGACTAGTAGACGAGCAGTACTTC. Translation gives CSASGLVDEQYF. This chain links TRBV20-1 with TRBJ2-7; 7 bases agree with TRBD2. There are 12 residues in the CDR3. The V gene's germline CDR1 is DFQATT and CDR2 SNEGSKA (reference sequence). The V gene end was trimmed by 3 bases and the J gene end by 5 bases; junction bases not matched to a gene: 4.

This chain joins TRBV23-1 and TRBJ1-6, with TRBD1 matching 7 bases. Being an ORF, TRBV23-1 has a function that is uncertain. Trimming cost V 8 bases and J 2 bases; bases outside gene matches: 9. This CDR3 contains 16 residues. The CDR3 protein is CASLRLGTAYNSPLHF. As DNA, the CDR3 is TGCGCCAGCTTACGTTTAGGGACAGCCTATAATTCACCCCTCCACTTT.

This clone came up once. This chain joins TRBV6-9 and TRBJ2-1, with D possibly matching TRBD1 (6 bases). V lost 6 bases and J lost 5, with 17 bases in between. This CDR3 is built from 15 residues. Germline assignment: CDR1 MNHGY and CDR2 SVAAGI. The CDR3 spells CASSKVGDKHNEQFF. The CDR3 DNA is TGTGCCAGCAGCAAGGTGGGGGACAAACACAATGAGCAGTTCTTC.

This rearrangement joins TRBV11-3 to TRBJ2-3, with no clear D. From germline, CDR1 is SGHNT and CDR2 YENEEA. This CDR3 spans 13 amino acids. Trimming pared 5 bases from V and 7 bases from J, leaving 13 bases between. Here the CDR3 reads CASSAPNAYTQYF. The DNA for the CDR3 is TGTGCCAGCAGCGCCCCCAATGCGTATACGCAGTATTTT.

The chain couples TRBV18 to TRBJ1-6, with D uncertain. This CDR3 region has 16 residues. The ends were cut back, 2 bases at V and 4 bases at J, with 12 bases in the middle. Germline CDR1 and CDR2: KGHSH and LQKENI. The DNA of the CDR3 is TGTGCCAGCTCACCATTCAGCGACCAGTATAATTCACCCCTCCACTTT. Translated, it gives CASSPFSDQYNSPLHF.

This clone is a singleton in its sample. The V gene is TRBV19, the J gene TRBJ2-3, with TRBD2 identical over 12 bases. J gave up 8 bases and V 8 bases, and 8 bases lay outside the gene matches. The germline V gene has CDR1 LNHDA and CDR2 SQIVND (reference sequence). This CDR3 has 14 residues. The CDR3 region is CASRETSGGGTQYF. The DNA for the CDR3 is TGTGCCAGTCGAGAGACTAGCGGGGGTGGTACGCAGTATTTT.

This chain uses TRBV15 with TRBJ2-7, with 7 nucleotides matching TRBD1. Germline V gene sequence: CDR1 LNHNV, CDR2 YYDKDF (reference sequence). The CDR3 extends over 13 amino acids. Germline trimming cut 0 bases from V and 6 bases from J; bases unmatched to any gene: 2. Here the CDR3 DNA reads TGTGCCACCAGCAGAGAGACAGGGTTCGAGCAGTACTTC. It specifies CATSRETGFEQYF. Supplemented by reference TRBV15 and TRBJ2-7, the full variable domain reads DAMVIQNPRYQVTQFGKPVTLSCSQTLNHNVMYWYQQKSSQAPKLLFHYYDKDFNNEADTPDNFQSRRPNTSFCFLDIRSPGLGDTAMYLCATSRETGFEQYFGPGTRLTVT.

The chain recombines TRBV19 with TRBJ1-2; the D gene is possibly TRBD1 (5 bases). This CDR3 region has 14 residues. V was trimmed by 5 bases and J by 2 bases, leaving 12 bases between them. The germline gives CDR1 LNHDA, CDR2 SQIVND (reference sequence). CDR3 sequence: CASSLGRGNYGYTF. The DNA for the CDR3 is TGTGCCAGTAGTCTAGGACGGGGGAACTATGGCTACACCTTC.

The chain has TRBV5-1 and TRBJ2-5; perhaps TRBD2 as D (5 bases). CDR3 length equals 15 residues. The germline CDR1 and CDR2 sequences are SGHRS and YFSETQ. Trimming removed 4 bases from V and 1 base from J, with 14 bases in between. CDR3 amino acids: CASSPDGGSQETQYF. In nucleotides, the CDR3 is TGCGCCAGCAGCCCGGACGGAGGATCCCAAGAGACCCAGTACTTC.

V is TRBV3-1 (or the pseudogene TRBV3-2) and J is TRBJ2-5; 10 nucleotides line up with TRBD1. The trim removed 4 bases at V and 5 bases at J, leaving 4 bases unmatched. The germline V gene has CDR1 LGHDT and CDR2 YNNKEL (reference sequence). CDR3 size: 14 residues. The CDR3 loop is CASSRQGAGETQYF. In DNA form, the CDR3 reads TGTGCCAGCAGCCGACAGGGGGCGGGGGAGACCCAGTACTTC.

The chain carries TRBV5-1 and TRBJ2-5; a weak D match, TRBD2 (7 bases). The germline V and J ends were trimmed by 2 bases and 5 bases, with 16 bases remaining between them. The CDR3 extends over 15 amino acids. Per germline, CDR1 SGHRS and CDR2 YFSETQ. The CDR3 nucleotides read TGCGCCAGCAGCTTTGGGGGGGCCTCAGGGGAGACCCAGTACTTC. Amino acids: CASSFGGASGETQYF.

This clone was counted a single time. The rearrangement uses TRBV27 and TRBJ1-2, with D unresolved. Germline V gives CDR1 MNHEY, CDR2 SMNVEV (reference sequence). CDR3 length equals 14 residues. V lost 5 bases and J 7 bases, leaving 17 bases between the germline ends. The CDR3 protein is CASSGYRRGGGYTF. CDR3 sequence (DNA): TGTGCCAGCAGTGGGTACCGTCGGGGAGGTGGCTACACCTTC.

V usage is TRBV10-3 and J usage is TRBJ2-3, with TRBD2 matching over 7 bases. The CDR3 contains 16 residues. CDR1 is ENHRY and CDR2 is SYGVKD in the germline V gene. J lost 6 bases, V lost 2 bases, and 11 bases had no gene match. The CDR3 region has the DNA TGTGCCATCAGTGAGGGCGGGAGTGGCGTGGCGGATACGCAGTATTTT. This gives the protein CAISEGGSGVADTQYF.

CDR3 amino acids: CASSYSSRGGRGTQYF. CDR3 DNA: TGTGCCAGCAGTTACTCGTCGCGGGGGGGCCGGGGTACGCAGTATTTT. The chain couples TRBV6-6 to TRBJ2-3, with TRBD2 matching over 9 bases. The V segment lost 0 bases and the J segment 8 bases; nucleotides outside the gene matches: 9. Germline loops: CDR1 MNHNY, CDR2 SVGAGI (reference sequence). The CDR3 runs 16 residues.

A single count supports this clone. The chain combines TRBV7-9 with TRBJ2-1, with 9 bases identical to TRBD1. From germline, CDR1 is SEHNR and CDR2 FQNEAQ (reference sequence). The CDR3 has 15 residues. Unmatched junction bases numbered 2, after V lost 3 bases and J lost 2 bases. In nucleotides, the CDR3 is TGTGCCAGCAGCTTGGGACAGGGTACCTACAATGAGCAGTTCTTC. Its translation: CASSLGQGTYNEQFF.

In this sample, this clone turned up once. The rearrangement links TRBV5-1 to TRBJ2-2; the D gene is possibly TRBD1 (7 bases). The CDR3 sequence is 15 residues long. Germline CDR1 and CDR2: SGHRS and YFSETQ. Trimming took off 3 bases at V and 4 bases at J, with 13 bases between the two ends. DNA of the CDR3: TGCGCCAGCAGCTCGGCGCAGGGGGGCACCGGGGAGCTGTTTTTT. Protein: CASSSAQGGTGELFF.

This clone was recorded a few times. The CDR3: CASSLSGGRTEAFF. The DNA of the CDR3 is TGTGCCAGCAGTTTATCAGGGGGCCGCACTGAAGCTTTCTTT. The chain is built from TRBV27 and TRBJ1-1; TRBD1 aligns across 7 bases. The ends lost 0 bases at V and 4 bases at J; junction bases unmatched: 2. Germline V gene lookup returns CDR1 MNHEY and CDR2 SMNVEV (reference sequence). This CDR3 spans 14 amino acids.

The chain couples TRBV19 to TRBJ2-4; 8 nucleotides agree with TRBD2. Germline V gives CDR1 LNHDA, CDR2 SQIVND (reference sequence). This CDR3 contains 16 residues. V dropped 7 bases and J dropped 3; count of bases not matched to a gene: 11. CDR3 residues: CASKINGGVDKNIQYF. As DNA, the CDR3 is TGTGCCAGTAAGATTAACGGGGGGGTTGACAAAAACATTCAGTACTTC.